This TCR beta chain was sequenced in a study of shared clonotypes between healthy human individuals. Study details: Three CD4 naive, three CD4 memory, two CD8 naive and one CD8 memory plate were used per donor.

TCRdb's copy holds only in-frame clones and misses some; the assay was immunoSEQ multiplex PCR. The table shows about 1.1 million clones, with around 77% occurring only once. CDR3 length: 16 residues. Germline values: CDR1 MDHEN, CDR2 SYDVKM. Trimming shortened V by 4 bases and J by 13 bases, and 25 bases separated the two germline ends. This clone was found a few times. The source of this sequence is a man between 18 and 29 years old in good health. Some clones in this sample may be carry-over from other donors' samples. The V gene is TRBV28, the J gene TRBJ1-4; no firm D call. Sequencing input: memory CD4+ T cells from PBMCs. The subset here: CD45RA-negative fraction. CDR3 nucleotides: TGTGCCAGCAGTTCTGTCGGTGCGCAACAGTCTGGTGGACTGTTTTTT. This translates into CASSSVGAQQSGGLFF.